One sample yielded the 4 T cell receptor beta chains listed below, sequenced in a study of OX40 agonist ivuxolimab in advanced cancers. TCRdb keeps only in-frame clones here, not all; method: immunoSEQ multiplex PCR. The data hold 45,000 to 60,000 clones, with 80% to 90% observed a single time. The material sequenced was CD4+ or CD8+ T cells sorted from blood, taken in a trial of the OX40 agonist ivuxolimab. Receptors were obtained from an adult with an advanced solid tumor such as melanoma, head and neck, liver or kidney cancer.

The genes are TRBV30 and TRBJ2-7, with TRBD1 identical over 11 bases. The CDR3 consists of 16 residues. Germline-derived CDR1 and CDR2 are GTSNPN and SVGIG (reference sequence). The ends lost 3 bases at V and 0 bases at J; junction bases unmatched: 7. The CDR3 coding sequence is TGTGCCTGGAGAGCAGGACAGGGGGCGCACTCCTACGAGCAGTACTTC. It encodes CAWRAGQGAHSYEQYF.

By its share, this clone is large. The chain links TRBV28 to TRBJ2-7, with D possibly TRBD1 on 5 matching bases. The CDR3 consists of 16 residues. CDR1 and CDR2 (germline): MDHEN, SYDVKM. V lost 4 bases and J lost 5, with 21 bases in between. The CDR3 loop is CASSSSQAIPLDEQYF. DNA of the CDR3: TGTGCCAGCAGTTCCTCACAGGCAATTCCCCTCGACGAGCAGTACTTC.

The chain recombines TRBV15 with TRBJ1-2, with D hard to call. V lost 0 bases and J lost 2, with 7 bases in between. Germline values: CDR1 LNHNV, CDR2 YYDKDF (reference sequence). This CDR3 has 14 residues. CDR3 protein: CATSRDTENYGYTF. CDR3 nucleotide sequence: TGTGCCACCAGCAGAGATACGGAGAACTATGGCTACACCTTC.

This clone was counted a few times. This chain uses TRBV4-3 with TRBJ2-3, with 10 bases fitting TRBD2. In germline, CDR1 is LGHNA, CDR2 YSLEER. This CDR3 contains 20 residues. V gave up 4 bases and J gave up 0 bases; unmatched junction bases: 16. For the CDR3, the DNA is TGCGCCAGCAGCCCCCACAGGCTACCCGGGACTAGCGCTAGCACAGATACGCAGTATTTT. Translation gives CASSPHRLPGTSASTDTQYF.